The sequence of this TCR beta chain was determined in a study of CD8+CD57+ T cells in acquired aplastic anemia. On the study more broadly: Each DNA sample taken from sorted CD4+ and CD8+ cells came to 3.2 ug on average. As sequenced from healthy donors, CD4+ cells averaged approximately 11 million reads. General observations from the study: There were over 25 CD8+ CDR3 sequences that occurred in both patients and controls. The study found no significant CD8+ Simpson's diversity difference between patients and controls.

This clonotype came up many times. What it recognizes is unknown. V was trimmed by 4 bases and J by 1 base, leaving 11 bases between them. The CDR3 has 14 residues. Germline V lookup: CDR1 SGHDT, CDR2 YYEEEE. Researchers used genomic DNA as the template to profile TCR beta VDJ and CDR3. MiXCR, run by TCRdb on the reads, gives a single entry per CDR3 protein. The table records approximately 170,000 distinct CDR3 sequences, roughly half of them present only once. The clonotype was recovered from a human donor in good health, serving as a control. The chain recombines TRBV5-6 with TRBJ1-2; TRBD1 might be the D (6 bases). The sequencing input was sorted CD4+, CD8+, or CD8+CD57+ T cells (not recorded which) from PBMCs. CDR3 DNA: TGTGCCAGCAGCGTTGACAGGAGTAACTATGGCTACACCTTC. It is translated as CASSVDRSNYGYTF.